Sequencing of this TCR beta chain was carried out in a study of shared clonotypes between healthy human individuals. Across the whole study: Used for every donor were three CD4 naive, three CD4 memory, two CD8 naive and one CD8 memory plate.

Findings and limits, study-wide: Naive subsets usually exceeded memory subsets in estimated richness.

Per the original data handling: In the immunoSEQ data, sequences were junction-only and lacked quality scores, so filtering differed. Produced via immunoSEQ multiplex PCR; TCRdb's table is partial and in-frame only. The V and J calls and clone size are taken from that table; D and trimming were inferred from the DNA. This table holds under 2,000,000 clones, about 94% found once. Details on this clone: As yet, its antigen is unknown.

Naive CD8 cells lacked CD45RO and underwent positive selection for CCR7, leaving out terminally differentiated effector memory CD45RA+ cells. The CDR3 is 14 amino acids. The germline gives CDR1 SGDLS, CDR2 YYNGEE. Trimming removed 0 bases at V and 7 bases at J, with 11 bases between. The rearrangement uses TRBV9 and TRBJ2-1; D possibly uses TRBD1 or TRBD2 (5 bases each). Material: naive CD8+ T cells sorted from blood. This clonotype was obtained from a man younger than 30 in good health. The CDR3 DNA sequence: TGTGCCAGCAGCGTAGGGGACCCGCCAAATGAGCAGTTCTTC. This encodes CASSVGDPPNEQFF.